Listed here are 14 T cell receptor beta chains from one sample, sequenced in a study of cytomegalovirus exposure and HLA in healthy donors. Primers for the PCR totalled 60 Vbeta and 13 Jbeta. Repertoires were generated with immunoSEQ multiplex PCR, while TCRdb's copy carries only in-frame clones and drops some. Of approximately 210,000 clones listed, about four fifths are singletons. Sequencing was done on a sample of PBMCs. These receptors were taken from a man between 40 and 49 years old in good health and CMV-seropositive.

V gene TRBV18 combines with J gene TRBJ1-1; 8 bases align to TRBD1. The CDR3 is 13 amino acids. Germline trimming cut 3 bases from V and 3 bases from J; bases unmatched to any gene: 0. Germline V gene data show CDR1 as KGHSH and CDR2 as LQKENI. The CDR3 nucleotides are TGTGCCAGCTCACCGACAGGGGACACTGAAGCTTTCTTT. It translates to CASSPTGDTEAFF. The variable domain in full, with the rest retrieved from reference TRBV18 and TRBJ1-1, is NAGVMQNPRHLVRRRGQEARLRCSPMKGHSHVYWYRQLPEEGLKFMVYLQKENIIDESGMPKERFSAEFPKEGPSILRIQQVVRGDSAAYFCASSPTGDTEAFFGQGTRLTVV.

This clone was detected once. This chain links TRBV5-6 with TRBJ2-5; 10 bases align to TRBD1. Germline lookup yields CDR1 SGHDT and CDR2 YYEEEE. CDR3 length: 14 residues. Trimming removed 2 bases from V and 7 bases from J; junction bases left unmatched: 5. The CDR3 is CASSFGTGVWTQYF. The DNA for the CDR3 is TGTGCCAGCAGCTTTGGGACAGGGGTGTGGACCCAGTACTTC. The full variable domain, in which reference TRBV5-6 and TRBJ2-5 provide the parts outside the CDR3, is DAGVTQSPTHLIKTRGQQVTLRCSPKSGHDTVSWYQQALGQGPQFIFQYYEEEERQRGNFPDRFSGHQFPNYSSELNVNALLLGDSALYLCASSFGTGVWTQYFGPGTRLLVL.

The genes are TRBV27 and TRBJ2-1; TRBD2 agrees at 9 bases. Trimming removed 3 bases from V and 3 bases from J; junction bases left unmatched: 9. The germline V gene encodes CDR1 MNHEY and CDR2 SMNVEV (reference sequence). The CDR3 contains 17 residues. Here the CDR3 reads CASSLRLADLYYNEQFF. The CDR3 DNA is TGTGCCAGCAGTTTGCGACTAGCGGATCTTTACTACAATGAGCAGTTCTTC.

The rearrangement links TRBV7-9 to TRBJ1-4; 10 bases line up with TRBD1. The CDR3 contains 15 residues. Germline V gene lookup returns CDR1 SEHNR and CDR2 FQNEAQ (reference sequence). The ends lost 2 bases at V and 6 bases at J; junction bases unmatched: 3. The CDR3: CASSLTGTGDEKLFF. DNA for the CDR3: TGTGCCAGCAGCTTAACCGGGACAGGGGATGAAAAACTGTTTTTT. Drawing the rest from reference TRBV7-9 and TRBJ1-4, the complete variable domain is DTGVSQNPRHKITKRGQNVTFRCDPISEHNRLYWYRQTLGQGPEFLTYFQNEAQLEKSRLLSDRFSAERPKGSFSTLEIQRTEQGDSAMYLCASSLTGTGDEKLFFGSGTQLSVL.

This rearrangement joins TRBV28 to TRBJ1-5; 7 bases fit TRBD1. The CDR3 length is 16 residues. V dropped 6 bases and J dropped 8; count of bases not matched to a gene: 16. The germline gives CDR1 MDHEN, CDR2 SYDVKM. The CDR3, as DNA: TGTGCCAGCAGGGATACAGGGGCGCCAAGTACGGAGCCCCAGCATTTT. Translation: CASRDTGAPSTEPQHF. Combining the CDR3 with reference TRBV28 and TRBJ1-5 gives the whole variable domain DVKVTQSSRYLVKRTGEKVFLECVQDMDHENMFWYRQDPGLGLRLIYFSYDVKMKEKGDIPEGYSVSREKKERFSLILESASTNQTSMYLCASRDTGAPSTEPQHFGDGTRLSIL.

The rearrangement links TRBV6-4 to TRBJ2-2; TRBD2 aligns across 8 bases. Germline trimming cut 5 bases from V and 2 bases from J; bases unmatched to any gene: 7. This CDR3 contains 16 residues. In germline, CDR1 is MRHNA, CDR2 SNTAGT. The CDR3 DNA sequence: TGTGCCAGCAGTCCCAGGACTAGCCCAAACACCGGGGAGCTGTTTTTT. Translating it yields CASSPRTSPNTGELFF.

The V gene is TRBV7-2, the J gene TRBJ1-1, with D unresolved. Trimming left V 0 bases short and J 2 bases short, with 13 bases between. This CDR3 is built from 16 residues. CDR1 and CDR2 from the germline V gene are SGHTA and FQGNSA. The chain's CDR3 is CASSLAYSGPNTEAFF. The CDR3 nucleotides are TGTGCCAGCAGCTTAGCGTATTCAGGCCCAAACACTGAAGCTTTCTTT.

In this sample, this clone turned up a few times. V gene TRBV5-1 combines with J gene TRBJ1-1; 12 nucleotides align to TRBD1. The ends lost 4 bases at V and 2 bases at J; junction bases unmatched: 9. CDR3 length: 17 amino acids. Germline V CDR1 and CDR2: SGHRS, YFSETQ. CDR3 sequence: CASSQGQGARENTEAFF. The CDR3 bases are TGCGCCAGCAGCCAGGGACAGGGGGCGCGGGAAAACACTGAAGCTTTCTTT.

This clone turned up a few times. This sequence joins TRBV11-2 and TRBJ2-3; 8 positions match TRBD1. The CDR3 runs to 17 residues. After removal of 5 bases from V and 2 bases from J, the junction contained 12 bases not matched to a gene. Germline CDR1 is SGHAT and CDR2 is FQNNGV. In DNA form, the CDR3 reads TGTGCCAGCAGCCATCTGGGAACAGGGGGTATCACAGATACGCAGTATTTT. Amino acid sequence: CASSHLGTGGITDTQYF.

The genes are TRBV28 and TRBJ2-7; 9 bases align to TRBD2. Per the germline V gene, CDR1 is MDHEN and CDR2 is SYDVKM. The CDR3 contains 15 residues. V dropped 6 bases and J dropped 2; count of bases not matched to a gene: 8. CDR3 DNA: TGTGCCAGCAGCCCGGGACTAGCTGCTACCTACGAGCAGTACTTC. This translates into CASSPGLAATYEQYF.

The chain combines TRBV5-1 with TRBJ2-2; D unclear. The CDR3 covers 16 residues. Germline CDR1 SGHRS, CDR2 YFSETQ. The germline V and J ends were trimmed by 3 bases and 0 bases, with 12 bases remaining between them. The CDR3 sequence: CASSSPGSPNTGELFF. CDR3 DNA: TGCGCCAGCAGCTCACCCGGGTCCCCGAACACCGGGGAGCTGTTTTTT.

This chain links TRBV6-5 with TRBJ1-2; 9 bases fit TRBD1. The ends lost 6 bases at V and 2 bases at J; junction bases unmatched: 4. CDR1 is MNHEY, CDR2 SVGAGI, per germline. The CDR3 has 14 amino acids. CDR3 bases: TGTGCCAGCAGACTGGGGACAGGGAACTATGGCTACACCTTC. Translating gives CASRLGTGNYGYTF.

This rearrangement joins TRBV2 to TRBJ2-5; TRBD1 aligns across 8 bases. CDR1 and CDR2 (germline): SNHLY, FYNNEI. The CDR3 is 12 amino acids. The V gene end was trimmed by 7 bases and the J gene end by 11 bases; junction bases not matched to a gene: 9. The CDR3 sequence: CASTDRGREQYF. CDR3 DNA: TGTGCCAGCACTGACAGGGGAAGGGAGCAGTACTTC.

V gene TRBV28 combines with J gene TRBJ2-6; 8 nucleotides align to TRBD1. V lost 7 bases to trimming and J lost 4 bases; unmatched junction nucleotides: 18. CDR3 length: 19 amino acids. Germline V gives CDR1 MDHEN, CDR2 SYDVKM. CDR3 residues: CASTIRIETGESGANVLTF. CDR3 coding DNA: TGTGCCAGCACCATCAGGATCGAGACAGGGGAATCCGGGGCCAACGTCCTGACTTTC. Together with reference TRBV28 and TRBJ2-6, the CDR3 gives the full variable domain: DVKVTQSSRYLVKRTGEKVFLECVQDMDHENMFWYRQDPGLGLRLIYFSYDVKMKEKGDIPEGYSVSREKKERFSLILESASTNQTSMYLCASTIRIETGESGANVLTFGAGSRLTVL.